This TCR beta chain was sequenced during a study of chemoradiotherapy in HPV16-positive cancers. The overall study: A couple of HPV16-positive patients' cells yielded candidate HPV-specific clones and common motifs. Study conclusions and caveats: Functional assays defining HPV-specific T cells used only a couple of HPV16-positive patients. Candidate HPV-specific clones and E7-related TCR motifs grew in tumor during treatment. For HPV16-positive patients, expanding HPV-responsive T cells associated with longer recurrence-free survival.

Germline CDR1 reads LNHDA; CDR2 reads SQIVND (reference sequence). This CDR3 is built from 14 residues. The J segment lost 4 bases and the V segment lost 6 bases, leaving 5 bases of the junction unmatched. Repertoires were generated with immunoSEQ multiplex PCR, while TCRdb's copy carries only in-frame clones and drops some. This table holds tens of thousands of clones, roughly 92% found once. On this clone: Antigen specificity is unknown.

This sequence joins TRBV19 and TRBJ1-1; 10 nucleotides agree with TRBD1. This clonotype was sampled from a human donor with HPV-associated anogenital cancer. Sequenced material: blood, taken from a patient who underwent chemoradiotherapy. The DNA of the CDR3 is TGTGCCAGTAGCCGACAGGGGGCGGGCACTGAAGCTTTCTTT. Translated: CASSRQGAGTEAFF. The variable domain in full, completed from reference TRBV19 and TRBJ1-1, reads DGGITQSPKYLFRKEGQNVTLSCEQNLNHDAMYWYRQDPGQGLRLIYYSQIVNDFQKGDIAEGYSVSREKKESFPLTVTSAQKNPTAFYLCASSRQGAGTEAFFGQGTRLTVV.